This T cell receptor (beta chain) was observed in a study of post-analysis software for immune sequencing data. Comment on this clonotype: The antigen is undetermined.

V was shortened by 1 base and J by 0 bases, with 4 bases between the two germline ends. Germline CDR1 reads SGHDN; CDR2 reads FVKESK. The length of the CDR3 is 15 residues. Unique molecular identifiers were built into the TCR beta cDNA libraries. Via MiXCR, TCRdb re-called the PCR reads, giving one row per CDR3 protein. Of 600,000 to 750,000 distinct CDR3 sequences in the sample, approximately 59% were seen once. Overall study results and limits: A handful of TRBV segments occurring more often in patients than controls included TRBV5-6, TRBV5-1 and TRBV20-1. The authors found that F measure strongly co-clustered same-batch samples.

This chain uses TRBV14 with TRBJ1-6, with D unresolved. The sequence came from a girl aged 2-10 years with multiple sclerosis. The specimen sequenced was blood. The chain's CDR3 is CASSQGASYNSPLHF. The CDR3 DNA reads TGTGCCAGCAGCCAAGGGGCCTCCTATAATTCACCCCTCCACTTT.